The present TCR beta chain was sequenced within a study of shared clonotypes between healthy human individuals. The length of the CDR3 is 16 residues. Assay used: immunoSEQ multiplex PCR; TCRdb lists only in-frame clones, some missing. The sample includes 2.3 million or so clones, roughly 93% of them seen just once. CD4+ cells yielded CD45RA+ naive and CD45RA-negative memory subsets. The chain recombines TRBV21-1 with TRBJ2-2; the table names TRBD1, a call not compared with the DNA. TRBV21-1 is a listed pseudogene. Source material: naive CD4+ T cells from PBMCs. As to subset: CD45RA+ positively selected. The clonotype was recovered from a man younger than 30 in good health. Some clones in this sample may be carry-over from other donors' samples. The CDR3 nucleotides read TGTGCCAGCAGCAAGGAGAAAGGGGCCGACACCGGGGAGCTGTTTTTT. Its protein product is CASSKEKGADTGELFF.